The clone carrying this T cell receptor (beta chain) was seen repeatedly, ten times or more. Assay used: immunoSEQ multiplex PCR; TCRdb lists only in-frame clones, some missing. The sample shows about 220,000 clones, 70% to 85% of them seen only once. The sample belongs to a study of blood T cell repertoires in COVID-19. Germline CDR1 reads GTSNPN; CDR2 reads SVGIG (reference sequence). The CDR3 has 15 residues. V was cut by 3 bases and J by 2 bases, with 16 bases left in between. The sequence came from a man aged 40-55 years who had recovered from COVID-19. Sequencing was carried out using PBMCs or T cells enriched from blood (not recorded which). The rearrangement uses TRBV30 and TRBJ1-2, with D possibly being TRBD1 (6 bases). The CDR3, as DNA: TGTGCCTGGAGGGCAGGGGCCCGAGGGAACTATGGCTACACCTTC. Protein: CAWRAGARGNYGYTF. Full variable domain (outside the CDR3, taken from reference TRBV30 and TRBJ1-2): SQTIHQWPATLVQPVGSPLSLECTVEGTSNPNLYWYRQAAGRGLQLLFYSVGIGQISSEVPQNLSASRPQDRQFILSSKKLLLSDSGFYLCAWRAGARGNYGYTFGSGTRLTVV.